This TCR beta chain stems from a study of blood T cell repertoires in COVID-19. Germline lookup yields CDR1 SQVTM and CDR2 ANQGSEA. CDR3 length: 13 residues. Trimming left V 3 bases short and J 3 bases short, with 9 bases between. The table came from immunoSEQ multiplex PCR; TCRdb's copy has only in-frame clones and leaves some out. The sample records about 250,000 clones, 70% to 90% being singletons. Specimen: peripheral blood. The receptor's source is a woman in her thirties with COVID-19, enrolled during active disease. The chain has TRBV29-1 and TRBJ2-1; tentatively, D is TRBD2 (6 bases). The CDR3 DNA is TGCAGCGTTGAGTGGACTAACTACAATGAGCAGTTCTTC. The encoded protein is CSVEWTNYNEQFF.